One sample yielded the 8 T cell receptor beta chains listed below, sequenced in a study of shared clonotypes between healthy human individuals. TCRdb's copy holds only in-frame clones and misses some; the assay was immunoSEQ multiplex PCR. The sample includes approximately 500,000 clones, 90% to 97% of them seen just once. Material for sequencing was naive CD4+ T cells sorted from blood. This sample's subset: CD45RA+ positively selected. The origin of the receptors is a woman aged 25 to 39 in good health.

The CDR3 DNA reads TGCAGCGTCGAGCACCTAGCGGCTAGCACAGATACGCAGTATTTT. As protein: CSVEHLAASTDTQYF. The chain recombines TRBV29-1 with TRBJ2-3, with 7 bases that match TRBD2. Trimming took 6 bases from V and 0 from J; bases not matched to a gene: 9. CDR3 size: 15 residues. CDR1 SQVTM and CDR2 ANQGSEA come from the germline V gene.

This chain uses TRBV7-9 with TRBJ1-1; possible D gene TRBD1, 6 bases. V lost 8 bases and J 3 bases, leaving 13 bases between the germline ends. The CDR3 totals 13 residues. CDR1 is SEHNR, CDR2 FQNEAQ, per germline (reference sequence). The CDR3 here is CASGTGYDTEAFF. In nucleotides, the CDR3 is TGTGCCAGCGGAACAGGGTACGACACTGAAGCTTTCTTT.

The rearrangement uses TRBV5-8 and TRBJ2-7; maybe TRBD2 (7 bases). The CDR3 extends over 14 amino acids. The V and J ends lost 6 bases and 2 bases respectively, with 15 bases between them. Germline CDR1 reads SGHTS; CDR2 reads YDEGEE. Here the CDR3 DNA reads TGTGCCAGCACCCTGGGGGGGGCCACCTACGAGCAGTACTTC. It yields the protein CASTLGGATYEQYF. The full variable domain, completed using reference TRBV5-8 and TRBJ2-7, is EAGVTQSPTHLIKTRGQQATLRCSPISGHTSVYWYQQALGLGLQFLLWYDEGEERNRGNFPPRFSGRQFPNYSSELNVNALELEDSALYLCASTLGGATYEQYFGPGTRLTVT.

The chain uses TRBV6-1 and TRBJ2-7, with unresolved D. V lost 2 bases and J lost 7, with 6 bases in between. CDR1 is MNHNS and CDR2 is SASEGT in the germline V gene. This CDR3 has 11 amino acids. CDR3 protein: CASSELWEQYF. The CDR3 DNA is TGTGCCAGCAGTGAACTCTGGGAGCAGTACTTC.

About this clone itself: Other nucleotide sequences from this sample produce the same CDR3. CDR3: CASSQADRENTEAFF. In DNA form, the CDR3 reads TGCGCCAGCAGCCAAGCAGACAGGGAGAACACTGAAGCTTTCTTT. V usage is TRBV4-1 and J usage is TRBJ1-1; 7 nucleotides line up with TRBD1. V trimming: 1 base; J trimming: 1 base; junction bases outside the gene matches: 3. The CDR3 sequence is 15 residues long. Germline CDR1 is MGHRA and CDR2 is YSYEKL.

The chain recombines TRBV7-2 with TRBJ2-1; 9 bases are shared with TRBD2. V was pared by 2 bases and J by 1 base, with 9 bases of the junction left unmatched. CDR1 and CDR2 from the germline V gene are SGHTA and FQGNSA. There are 18 residues in the CDR3. The CDR3 is CASSLWSSGSLSYNEQFF. In nucleotides, the CDR3 is TGTGCCAGCAGCTTATGGAGTAGCGGGAGTTTATCCTACAATGAGCAGTTCTTC.

J is TRBJ1-2 and V is TRBV28; D call uncertain. Trimming shortened V by 6 bases and J by 6 bases, and 11 bases separated the two germline ends. Looked up from germline, CDR1 is MDHEN and CDR2 is SYDVKM. CDR3 length: 12 residues. CDR3 loop: CASRPITNGYTF. The CDR3 DNA reads as TGTGCCAGCAGACCGATCACTAATGGCTACACCTTC.

The rearrangement uses TRBV7-2 and TRBJ2-5, with 14 bases matching TRBD2. The V and J ends lost 5 bases and 11 bases, in that order; junction bases with no gene match: 10. The CDR3 spans 15 residues. Per the germline V gene, CDR1 is SGHTA and CDR2 is FQGNSA. CDR3 DNA sequence: TGTGCCAGCAGCCGAAAGACTAGCGGGAGGGGTGAGCAGTACTTC. Translated: CASSRKTSGRGEQYF. Looking up the rest from reference TRBV7-2 and TRBJ2-5 gives the full variable domain: GAGVSQSPSNKVTEKGKDVELRCDPISGHTALYWYRQSLGQGLEFLIYFQGNSAPDKSGLPSDRFSAERTGGSVSTLTIQRTQQEDSAVYLCASSRKTSGRGEQYFGPGTRLLVL.